This T cell receptor (beta chain) is drawn from a study of OX40 agonist ivuxolimab in advanced cancers. The CDR3 runs to 14 residues. With 5 bases removed from V and 5 bases from J, the gap between germline ends came to 15 bases. In germline, CDR1 is SGHTA, CDR2 FQGTGA. The data were produced by immunoSEQ multiplex PCR, yet TCRdb's version contains in-frame clones alone and is incomplete. The repertoire holds about 75,000 clones, 70% to 90% seen once, with roughly 8.2% in the top ten. The chain has TRBV7-3 and TRBJ1-1, with D unresolved. The receptor was derived from an adult with an advanced solid tumor such as melanoma, head and neck, liver or kidney cancer. Sequencing was performed on CD4+ or CD8+ T cells sorted from blood, taken in a trial of the OX40 agonist ivuxolimab. The CDR3, as DNA: TGTGCCAGCAGCCGAGATCCCTCTGGGACTGAAGCTTTCTTT. Translated, it gives CASSRDPSGTEAFF.